The 30 T cell receptor beta chains below come from one sample, sequenced in a study of T cells in localized non-small cell lung cancer. Profiling relied on immunoSEQ multiplex PCR, and the TCRdb table lists in-frame clones only, not all of them. The repertoire has around 40,000 clones, 86% of them found once; the top ten carry about 6.4%. The input for sequencing was peripheral blood, taken before any cancer treatment. The receptors were sampled from a man between 40 and 70 years old with stage I lung adenocarcinoma.

This clone was counted once. The V call is TRBV6-4, the J call TRBJ2-3, with 7 bases fitting TRBD1. J gave up 4 bases and V 2 bases, and 3 bases lay outside the gene matches. The germline V gene has CDR1 MRHNA and CDR2 SNTAGT. CDR3 size: 14 residues. CDR3 in amino acids: CASSDATGADTQYF. The CDR3 DNA reads TGTGCCAGCAGTGACGCCACAGGGGCAGATACGCAGTATTTT.

This chain joins TRBV20-1 and TRBJ2-1, with D perhaps TRBD2 (5 bases). The CDR3 spans 11 residues. Trimming stripped 6 bases from V and 9 bases from J, with 12 bases between. Per germline, CDR1 DFQATT and CDR2 SNEGSKA (reference sequence). The CDR3 here is CSAAEGAEQFF. For the CDR3, the DNA is TGCAGTGCGGCTGAGGGCGCTGAGCAGTTCTTC.

The chain recombines TRBV7-3 with TRBJ2-3, with 8 bases that match TRBD2. CDR1 is SGHTA, CDR2 FQGTGA, per germline. J lost 2 bases, V lost 6 bases, and 7 bases had no gene match. The CDR3 has 15 residues. The DNA for the CDR3 is TGTGCCAGCAGTCTAAGCGGGAGACCCACAGATACGCAGTATTTT. Its protein product is CASSLSGRPTDTQYF.

V usage is TRBV5-5 and J usage is TRBJ1-1; D perhaps matches TRBD1 (5 bases). CDR1 is SGHKS, CDR2 YYEKEE, per germline (reference sequence). V lost 5 bases to trimming and J lost 3 bases, with 14 bases between them. The CDR3 is 14 amino acids. CDR3 DNA: TGTGCCAGCAGTTTGACAGCTGAGGACACTGAAGCTTTCTTT. This sequence encodes CASSLTAEDTEAFF.

In this sample, this clone turned up once. The genes are TRBV29-1 and TRBJ2-7, with D tentatively TRBD2 (6 bases). Germline loops: CDR1 SQVTM, CDR2 ANQGSEA. V was shortened by 4 bases and J by 3 bases, with 10 bases between the two germline ends. The CDR3 totals 12 residues. This CDR3 is CSVVGSGYEQYF. The CDR3 bases are TGCAGCGTTGTAGGTAGCGGCTACGAGCAGTACTTC.

The chain joins TRBV9 to TRBJ2-1; D unresolved. The CDR3 extends over 16 amino acids. Germline loops: CDR1 SGDLS, CDR2 YYNGEE. V was pared by 0 bases and J by 3 bases, with 13 bases between. The CDR3 here is CASSVAQQPGYNEQFF. Written as DNA, the CDR3 is TGTGCCAGCAGCGTAGCTCAGCAACCGGGCTACAATGAGCAGTTCTTC. Combining the CDR3 with reference TRBV9 and TRBJ2-1 gives the whole variable domain DSGVTQTPKHLITATGQRVTLRCSPRSGDLSVYWYQQSLDQGLQFLIQYYNGEERAKGNILERFSAQQFPDLHSELNLSSLELGDSALYFCASSVAQQPGYNEQFFGPGTRLTVL.

The chain links TRBV28 to TRBJ2-4; TRBD1 is a possible D gene (5 bases). Per germline, CDR1 MDHEN and CDR2 SYDVKM. Trimming took 5 bases from V and 4 from J, leaving 15 bases between them. The CDR3 is made up of 15 amino acids. The CDR3: CASSPLSRVKNIQYF. CDR3 bases: TGTGCCAGCAGTCCACTAAGCAGGGTAAAAAACATTCAGTACTTC.

This sequence joins TRBV7-9 and TRBJ2-7, with D tentatively TRBD2 (5 bases). V was clipped by 1 base and J by 1 base, with 8 bases between them. Per the germline V gene, CDR1 is SEHNR and CDR2 is FQNEAQ (reference sequence). CDR3 length equals 14 residues. CDR3 region: CASSLGRTSYEQYF. The CDR3 DNA sequence: TGTGCCAGCAGCTTAGGCAGGACTTCCTACGAGCAGTACTTC.

This chain uses TRBV7-9 with TRBJ2-1, with D perhaps TRBD2 (6 bases). Trimming shortened V by 3 bases and J by 0 bases, and 6 bases separated the two germline ends. The CDR3 totals 14 residues. Per the germline V gene, CDR1 is SEHNR and CDR2 is FQNEAQ (reference sequence). Here the CDR3 reads CASSLTSSYNEQFF. The CDR3 nucleotides are TGTGCCAGCAGCTTGACTAGCTCCTACAATGAGCAGTTCTTC.

The V and J genes are TRBV7-9 and TRBJ2-3, with TRBD2 matching over 7 bases. The CDR3 has 15 amino acids. Trimming took 4 bases from V and 1 from J; bases not matched to a gene: 5. From germline, CDR1 is SEHNR and CDR2 FQNEAQ (reference sequence). CDR3 amino acids: CASSSSSGRTDTQYF. CDR3 bases: TGTGCCAGCAGCTCATCTAGCGGACGCACAGATACGCAGTATTTT.

The V gene is TRBV7-2, the J gene TRBJ2-1, with D perhaps TRBD2 (5 bases). Germline CDR1 and CDR2: SGHTA and FQGNSA. Trimming cost V 4 bases and J 7 bases, with 17 bases left between them. There are 15 residues in the CDR3. This chain's CDR3 is CASSSAEWGVNEQFF. For the CDR3, the DNA is TGTGCCAGCAGCTCTGCTGAATGGGGAGTTAATGAGCAGTTCTTC.

This chain links TRBV27 with TRBJ2-7; 9 bases match TRBD2. Germline-derived CDR1 and CDR2 are MNHEY and SMNVEV (reference sequence). The V segment lost 3 bases and the J segment 7 bases; nucleotides outside the gene matches: 13. The CDR3 extends over 16 amino acids. The CDR3 sequence: CASSFHTAGGPGEQYF. The CDR3 nucleotides read TGTGCCAGCAGTTTTCATACTGCGGGAGGGCCGGGTGAGCAGTACTTC.

This sequence joins TRBV7-3 and TRBJ1-2; no firm D call. The V gene's germline CDR1 is SGHTA and CDR2 FQGTGA. Trimming shortened V by 5 bases and J by 3 bases, and 10 bases separated the two germline ends. This CDR3 has 13 amino acids. CDR3 loop: CASSPARDYGYTF. CDR3 bases: TGTGCCAGCAGCCCTGCAAGGGACTATGGCTACACCTTC.

V gene TRBV6-4 combines with J gene TRBJ2-3; D uncertain. Trimming removed 2 bases at V and 2 bases at J, with 8 bases between. CDR3 length: 14 residues. CDR1 and CDR2 from the germline V gene are MRHNA and SNTAGT. CDR3 in amino acids: CASSDGADTDTQYF. DNA of the CDR3: TGTGCCAGCAGTGACGGCGCAGACACAGATACGCAGTATTTT.

CDR3 in DNA: TGTGCCAGCAGCTTAGATGGGGGGCTCTCTGGGGCCAACGTCCTGACTTTC. Protein sequence: CASSLDGGLSGANVLTF. The chain is built from TRBV7-9 and TRBJ2-6; the D call may be TRBD1 or TRBD2 (6 bases each). CDR3 length: 17 amino acids. The V end was cut by 1 base, the J end by 0 bases, with 10 bases between. Germline V lookup: CDR1 SEHNR, CDR2 FQNEAQ (reference sequence).

V and J are TRBV7-9 and TRBJ2-7; 7 bases align to TRBD2. The V gene end was trimmed by 0 bases and the J gene end by 4 bases; junction bases not matched to a gene: 6. Germline assignment: CDR1 SEHNR and CDR2 FQNEAQ (reference sequence). The CDR3 has 15 residues. The CDR3 loop is CASSLAWDYQYEQYF. The CDR3 region has the DNA TGTGCCAGCAGCTTAGCTTGGGACTACCAATACGAGCAGTACTTC.

The chain couples TRBV5-1 to TRBJ2-1; 7 positions agree with TRBD2. This CDR3 has 16 residues. V shed 0 bases and J 3 bases; nucleotides not matched to a gene: 6. Looked up from germline, CDR1 is SGHRS and CDR2 is YFSETQ. CDR3 sequence (DNA): TGCGCCAGCAGCTTGGTAGGGAGGGTTGACTACAATGAGCAGTTCTTC. Its translation is CASSLVGRVDYNEQFF.

This clone is a singleton in its sample. V is TRBV30 and J is TRBJ2-7; D is perhaps TRBD2 (6 bases). The CDR3 has 11 residues. The V end lost 4 bases, the J end lost 2 bases, and 6 bases lay between the germline ends. The V gene's germline CDR1 is GTSNPN and CDR2 SVGIG (reference sequence). The CDR3 is CAWTGAYEQYF. CDR3 in DNA: TGTGCCTGGACGGGAGCCTACGAGCAGTACTTC.

The chain is built from TRBV30 and TRBJ2-7; a weak D match, TRBD2 (7 bases). V lost 2 bases, J lost 3 bases, and 14 bases lay in between. Germline V gives CDR1 GTSNPN, CDR2 SVGIG (reference sequence). The CDR3 consists of 14 residues. DNA for the CDR3: TGTGCCTGGAGTAAGGAGGGGGGGCTCTACGAGCAGTACTTC. This gives the protein CAWSKEGGLYEQYF.

The DNA of the CDR3 is TGTGCCAGCAGCTCCCCCACAGGGTTCCACGAGCAGTACTTC. Protein product: CASSSPTGFHEQYF. This chain links TRBV7-2 with TRBJ2-7; TRBD1 might be the D (6 bases). The V end lost 4 bases, the J end lost 5 bases, and 15 bases lay between the germline ends. Germline assignment: CDR1 SGHTA and CDR2 FQGNSA. This CDR3 is built from 14 residues.

This rearrangement joins TRBV6-5 to TRBJ1-2; D gene uncertain. This CDR3 contains 15 residues. The V end lost 6 bases, the J end lost 0 bases, and 14 bases lay between the germline ends. The germline V gene encodes CDR1 MNHEY and CDR2 SVGAGI. In nucleotides, the CDR3 is TGTGCCAGCAGGCGTGGGCGGCGGGCTAACTATGGCTACACCTTC. This translates into CASRRGRRANYGYTF.

This clone has just one count. The chain couples TRBV30 to TRBJ1-2; D possibly corresponds to TRBD1 (5 bases). CDR1 is GTSNPN, CDR2 SVGIG, per germline (reference sequence). The V gene lost 3 bases and the J gene lost 2 bases, with 16 bases spanning the gap. CDR3 size: 15 residues. CDR3 bases: TGTGCCTGGAGCGTCCTCGACAGCCGAAACTATGGCTACACCTTC. As protein: CAWSVLDSRNYGYTF.

V gene TRBV4-2 combines with J gene TRBJ1-1; TRBD1 aligns across 8 bases. The CDR3 sequence is 16 residues long. V dropped 3 bases and J dropped 0; count of bases not matched to a gene: 6. The germline gives CDR1 LGHNA, CDR2 YNFKEQ. The CDR3 DNA reads TGTGCCAGCAGCCATTACAGGGGGACCGTGAACACTGAAGCTTTCTTT. Amino acids: CASSHYRGTVNTEAFF.

The rearrangement joins TRBV5-8 to TRBJ2-7; TRBD2 aligns across 9 bases. This CDR3 has 15 residues. Losses at the gene ends were 0 bases for V and 3 bases for J; bases not matched to a gene: 4. CDR1 and CDR2 (germline): SGHTS, YDEGEE. CDR3 in DNA: TGTGCCAGCAGCTTGGCTCCTAGCGGGAACTACGAGCAGTACTTC. This gives the protein CASSLAPSGNYEQYF. Together with reference TRBV5-8 and TRBJ2-7, the CDR3 gives the full variable domain: EAGVTQSPTHLIKTRGQQATLRCSPISGHTSVYWYQQALGLGLQFLLWYDEGEERNRGNFPPRFSGRQFPNYSSELNVNALELEDSALYLCASSLAPSGNYEQYFGPGTRLTVT.

The J gene is TRBJ1-2, the V gene TRBV11-2; the match to TRBD1 covers 8 bases. V was clipped by 1 base and J by 5 bases; unmatched bases: 3. This CDR3 is 14 amino acids long. The germline CDR1 and CDR2 sequences are SGHAT and FQNNGV. The CDR3 sequence: CASSLVGQDYGYTF. CDR3 DNA sequence: TGTGCCAGCAGCTTAGTGGGACAGGATTATGGCTACACCTTC.

The V gene is TRBV6-5, the J gene TRBJ2-7; D not resolved. Germline V gives CDR1 MNHEY, CDR2 SVGAGI. CDR3 length: 15 amino acids. Between the trimmed V and J ends, which lost 6 bases and 3 bases, there was a span of 18 bases. The CDR3 sequence is CASSVSMGYGYEQYF. The CDR3 region has the DNA TGTGCCAGCAGCGTGAGTATGGGATATGGCTACGAGCAGTACTTC.

The gene calls are TRBV19 and TRBJ2-4, with a possible D match to TRBD1 (6 bases). There are 15 residues in the CDR3. Trimming stripped 10 bases from V and 1 base from J, with 17 bases between. CDR1 and CDR2 (germline): LNHDA, SQIVND (reference sequence). CDR3 coding DNA: TGTGCCACCAAGGGGGACCCCGGCGCCAAAAACATTCAGTACTTC. It encodes CATKGDPGAKNIQYF.

The chain is built from TRBV5-1 and TRBJ1-2; D gene uncertain. The V gene lost 0 bases and the J gene lost 4 bases, with 19 bases spanning the gap. Per germline, CDR1 SGHRS and CDR2 YFSETQ. The CDR3 has 17 amino acids. CDR3 in DNA: TGCGCCAGCAGCTTGGGCAGCCGGGTCCAAGGAAGCTATGGCTACACCTTC. The encoded protein is CASSLGSRVQGSYGYTF.

The V call is TRBV7-2, the J call TRBJ1-1; D is undetermined. This CDR3 has 14 amino acids. Trimming pared 1 base from V and 6 bases from J, leaving 12 bases between. The germline V gene has CDR1 SGHTA and CDR2 FQGNSA. The CDR3 DNA reads as TGTGCCAGCAGCTTAGAGGGCACGGTGGCTGAAGCTTTCTTT. Its protein is CASSLEGTVAEAFF. The entire variable domain, with the rest obtained from reference TRBV7-2 and TRBJ1-1, is as follows: GAGVSQSPSNKVTEKGKDVELRCDPISGHTALYWYRQSLGQGLEFLIYFQGNSAPDKSGLPSDRFSAERTGGSVSTLTIQRTQQEDSAVYLCASSLEGTVAEAFFGQGTRLTVV.

The table lists this clone with a count of one. This rearrangement joins TRBV28 to TRBJ2-1; D assignment may be TRBD1 or TRBD2 (5 bases each). The CDR3 is 15 amino acids. V dropped 7 bases and J dropped 7 bases, with 20 bases sitting between them. Germline-derived CDR1 and CDR2 are MDHEN and SYDVKM. The CDR3 DNA is TGTGCCAGCACCGATCCTCGTGGGGGAGAGAATGAGCAGTTCTTC. Its translation is CASTDPRGGENEQFF.